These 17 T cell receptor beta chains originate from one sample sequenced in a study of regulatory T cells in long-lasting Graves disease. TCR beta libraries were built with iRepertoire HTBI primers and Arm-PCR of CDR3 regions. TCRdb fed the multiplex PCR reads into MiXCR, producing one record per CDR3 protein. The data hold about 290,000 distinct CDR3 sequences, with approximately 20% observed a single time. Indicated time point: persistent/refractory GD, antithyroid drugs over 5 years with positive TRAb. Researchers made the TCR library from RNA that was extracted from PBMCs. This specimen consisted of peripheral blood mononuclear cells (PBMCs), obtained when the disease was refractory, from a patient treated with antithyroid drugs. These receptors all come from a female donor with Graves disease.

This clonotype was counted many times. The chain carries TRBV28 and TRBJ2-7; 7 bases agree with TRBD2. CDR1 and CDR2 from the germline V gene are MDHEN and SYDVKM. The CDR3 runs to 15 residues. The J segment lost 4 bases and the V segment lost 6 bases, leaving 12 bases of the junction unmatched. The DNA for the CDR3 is TGTGCCAGCAGAAGGGAGGGGTCAGGACTGTACGAGCAGTACTTC. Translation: CASRREGSGLYEQYF.

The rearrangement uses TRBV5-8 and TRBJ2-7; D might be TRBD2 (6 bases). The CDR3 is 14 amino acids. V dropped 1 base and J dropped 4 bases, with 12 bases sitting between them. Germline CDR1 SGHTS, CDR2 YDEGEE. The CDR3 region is CASSLWPGAYEQYF. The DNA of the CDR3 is TGTGCCAGCAGCTTGTGGCCGGGAGCATACGAGCAGTACTTC.

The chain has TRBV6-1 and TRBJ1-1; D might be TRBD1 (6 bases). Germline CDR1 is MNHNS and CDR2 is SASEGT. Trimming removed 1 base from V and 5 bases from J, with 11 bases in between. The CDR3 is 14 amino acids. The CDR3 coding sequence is TGTGCCAGCAGTGAAGTAGGGGGTTGGACTGAAGCTTTCTTT. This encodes CASSEVGGWTEAFF.

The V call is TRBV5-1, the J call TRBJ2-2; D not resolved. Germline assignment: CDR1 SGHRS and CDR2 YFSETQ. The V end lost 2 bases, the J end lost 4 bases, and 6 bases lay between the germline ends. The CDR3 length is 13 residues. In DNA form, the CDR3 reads TGCGCCAGCAGCTTTGCCTCCACCGGGGAGCTGTTTTTT. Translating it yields CASSFASTGELFF.

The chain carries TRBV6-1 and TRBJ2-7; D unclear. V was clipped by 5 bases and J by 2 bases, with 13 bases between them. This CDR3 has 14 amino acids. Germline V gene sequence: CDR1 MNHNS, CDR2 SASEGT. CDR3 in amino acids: CASSTKADTYEQYF. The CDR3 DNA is TGTGCCAGCAGTACCAAGGCGGATACCTACGAGCAGTACTTC.

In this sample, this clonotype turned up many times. CDR3 DNA sequence: TGTGCCAGCAGTTTACCCGGGGGGCTCGGTGAAAAACTGTTTTTT. It codes for CASSLPGGLGEKLFF. The gene calls are TRBV28 and TRBJ1-4, with D tentatively TRBD1 (6 bases). CDR3 length: 15 amino acids. Germline lookup yields CDR1 MDHEN and CDR2 SYDVKM. V gave up 2 bases and J gave up 7 bases, with 14 bases separating them.

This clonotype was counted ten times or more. In DNA form, the CDR3 reads TGTGCCAGCAGCCCAACAGGGGGAGGCACTGAAGCTTTCTTT. It codes for CASSPTGGGTEAFF. The chain joins TRBV7-2 to TRBJ1-1; TRBD1 agrees at 8 bases. Trimming took 5 bases from V and 4 from J; bases not matched to a gene: 6. Germline V CDR1 and CDR2: SGHTA, FQGNSA. The CDR3 has 14 amino acids.

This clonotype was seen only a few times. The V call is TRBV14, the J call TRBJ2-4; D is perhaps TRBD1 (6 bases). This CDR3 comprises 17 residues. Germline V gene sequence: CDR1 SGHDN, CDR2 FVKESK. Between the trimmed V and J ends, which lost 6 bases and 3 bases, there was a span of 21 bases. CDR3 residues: CASSATGLADLKNIQYF. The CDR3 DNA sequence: TGTGCCAGCAGTGCAACAGGGCTAGCCGACCTCAAAAACATTCAGTACTTC.

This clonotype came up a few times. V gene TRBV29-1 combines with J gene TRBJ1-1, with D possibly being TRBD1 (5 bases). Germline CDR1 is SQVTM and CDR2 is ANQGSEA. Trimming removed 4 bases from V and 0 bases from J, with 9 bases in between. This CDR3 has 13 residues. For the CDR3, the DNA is TGCAGCGTTGGGGGCTGGATGAACACTGAAGCTTTCTTT. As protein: CSVGGWMNTEAFF.

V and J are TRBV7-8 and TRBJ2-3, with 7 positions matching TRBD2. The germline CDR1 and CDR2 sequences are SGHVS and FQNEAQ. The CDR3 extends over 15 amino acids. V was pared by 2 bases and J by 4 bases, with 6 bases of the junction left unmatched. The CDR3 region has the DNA TGTGCCAGCAGCTTATCATGGGGGGGGGCAGATACGCAGTATTTT. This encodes CASSLSWGGADTQYF.

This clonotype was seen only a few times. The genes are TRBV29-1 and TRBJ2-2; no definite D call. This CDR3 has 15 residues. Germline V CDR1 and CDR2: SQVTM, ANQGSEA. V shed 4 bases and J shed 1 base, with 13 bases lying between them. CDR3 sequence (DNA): TGCAGCGTTGCCCACGGGCAAGAGAACACCGGGGAGCTGTTTTTT. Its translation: CSVAHGQENTGELFF.

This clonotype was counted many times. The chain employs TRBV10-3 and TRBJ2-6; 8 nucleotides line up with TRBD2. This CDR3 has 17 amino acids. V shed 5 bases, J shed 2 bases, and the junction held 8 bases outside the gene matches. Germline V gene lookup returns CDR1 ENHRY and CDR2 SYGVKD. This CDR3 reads CAISWDGRAAGANVLTF. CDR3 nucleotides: TGTGCCATCAGTTGGGACGGGAGGGCCGCTGGGGCCAACGTCCTGACTTTC.

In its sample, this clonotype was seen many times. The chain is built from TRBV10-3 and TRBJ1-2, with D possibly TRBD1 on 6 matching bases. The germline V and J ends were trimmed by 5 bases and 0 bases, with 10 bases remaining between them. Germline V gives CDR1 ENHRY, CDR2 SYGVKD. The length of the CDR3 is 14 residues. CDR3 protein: CAISNRATNYGYTF. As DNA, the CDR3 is TGTGCCATCAGTAACAGGGCAACTAACTATGGCTACACCTTC.

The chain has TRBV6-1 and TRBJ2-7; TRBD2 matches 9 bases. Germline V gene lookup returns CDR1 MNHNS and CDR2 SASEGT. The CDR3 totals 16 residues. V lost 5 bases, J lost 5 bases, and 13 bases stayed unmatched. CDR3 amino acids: CASSRHEAGGVHEQYF. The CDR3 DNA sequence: TGTGCCAGCAGTCGTCACGAGGCGGGAGGGGTCCACGAGCAGTACTTC.

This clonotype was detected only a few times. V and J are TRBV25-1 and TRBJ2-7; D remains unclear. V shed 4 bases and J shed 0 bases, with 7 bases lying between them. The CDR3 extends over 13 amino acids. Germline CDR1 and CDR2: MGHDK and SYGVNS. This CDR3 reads CASSAVDSYEQYF. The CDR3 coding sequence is TGTGCCAGCAGTGCCGTTGACTCCTACGAGCAGTACTTC.

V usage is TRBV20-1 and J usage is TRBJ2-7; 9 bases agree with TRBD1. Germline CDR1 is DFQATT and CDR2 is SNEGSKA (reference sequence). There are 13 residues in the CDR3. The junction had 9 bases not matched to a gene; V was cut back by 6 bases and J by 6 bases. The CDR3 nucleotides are TGCAGTGCCCCGACAGGGGGTGGTTCCGAGCAGTACTTC. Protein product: CSAPTGGGSEQYF.

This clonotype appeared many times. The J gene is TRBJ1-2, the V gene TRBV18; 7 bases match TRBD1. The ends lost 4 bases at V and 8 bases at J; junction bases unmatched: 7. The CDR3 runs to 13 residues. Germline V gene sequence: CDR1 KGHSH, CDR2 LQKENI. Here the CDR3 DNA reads TGTGCCAGCTCACAGGACAGGATGGGCGGCTACACCTTC. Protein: CASSQDRMGGYTF. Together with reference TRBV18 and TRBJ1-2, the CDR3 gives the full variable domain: NAGVMQNPRHLVRRRGQEARLRCSPMKGHSHVYWYRQLPEEGLKFMVYLQKENIIDESGMPKERFSAEFPKEGPSILRIQQVVRGDSAAYFCASSQDRMGGYTFGSGTRLTVV.